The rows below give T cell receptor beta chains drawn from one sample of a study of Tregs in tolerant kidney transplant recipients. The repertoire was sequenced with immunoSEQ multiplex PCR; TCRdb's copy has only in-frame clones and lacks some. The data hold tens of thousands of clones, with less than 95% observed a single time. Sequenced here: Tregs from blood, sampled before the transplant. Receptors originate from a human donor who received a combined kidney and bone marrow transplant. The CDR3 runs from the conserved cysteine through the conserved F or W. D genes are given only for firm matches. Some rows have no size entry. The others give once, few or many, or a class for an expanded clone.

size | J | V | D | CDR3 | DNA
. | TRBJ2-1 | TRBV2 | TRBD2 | CASSVGLAAYNEQFF | TGTGCCAGCAGTGTAGGACTAGCGGCCTACAATGAGCAGTTCTTC
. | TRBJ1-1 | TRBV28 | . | CASSLAGSNTEAFF | TGTGCCAGCAGTTTAGCGGGGAGTAACACTGAAGCTTTCTTT
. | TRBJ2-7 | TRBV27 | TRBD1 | CASSTLADRAYEQYF | TGTGCCAGCAGCACCCTCGCGGACAGGGCCTACGAGCAGTACTTC
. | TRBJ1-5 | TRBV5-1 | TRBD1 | CASSPGQGNQPQHF | TGCGCCAGCAGTCCAGGACAGGGCAATCAGCCCCAGCATTTT
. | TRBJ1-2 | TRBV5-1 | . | CASSLEGLAGYTF | TGCGCCAGCAGCTTGGAGGGACTCGCTGGCTACACCTTC
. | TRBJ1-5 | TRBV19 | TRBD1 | CASRDRGDQPQHF | TGTGCCAGTAGGGACAGGGGGGACCAGCCCCAGCATTTT
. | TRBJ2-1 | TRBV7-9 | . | CASSLVGGNEQFF | TGTGCCAGCAGCTTAGTAGGGGGAAATGAGCAGTTCTTC
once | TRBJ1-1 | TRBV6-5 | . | CASSYRSNTEAFF | TGTGCCAGCAGTTATAGATCGAACACTGAAGCTTTCTTT
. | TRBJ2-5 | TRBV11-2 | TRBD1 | CASQGAETQYF | TGTGCCAGCCAGGGGGCCGAGACCCAGTACTTC
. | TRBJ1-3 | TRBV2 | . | CASSEALRNTIYF | TGTGCCAGCAGTGAAGCACTCCGAAACACCATATATTTT
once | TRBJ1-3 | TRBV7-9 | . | CASSQALSGNTIYF | TGTGCCAGCAGCCAAGCCCTGTCTGGAAACACCATATATTTT
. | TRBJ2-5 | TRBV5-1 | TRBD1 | CASSSGQGIGETQYF | TGCGCCAGCAGCTCGGGACAGGGTATTGGCGAGACCCAGTACTTC
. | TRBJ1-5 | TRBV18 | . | CASSLSGEGQPQHF | TGTGCCAGCTCACTCTCTGGAGAGGGGCAGCCCCAGCATTTT
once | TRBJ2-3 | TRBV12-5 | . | CASGRWDLADTQYF | TGTGCTAGTGGTCGGTGGGATCTCGCAGATACGCAGTATTTT
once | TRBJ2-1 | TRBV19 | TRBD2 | CASSNSGGDNEQFF | TGTGCCAGTAGTAATAGCGGGGGGGACAATGAGCAGTTCTTC
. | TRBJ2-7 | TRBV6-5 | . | CATRRSGAREQYF | TGTGCCACCAGACGCTCAGGGGCCCGAGAGCAGTACTTC
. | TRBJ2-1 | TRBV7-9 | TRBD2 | CASSLGQPGGRAYNEQFF | TGTGCCAGCAGCTTAGGTCAACCGGGAGGGCGGGCCTACAATGAGCAGTTCTTC
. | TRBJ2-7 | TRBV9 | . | CASSVGPVGSYEQYF | TGTGCCAGCAGCGTAGGGCCAGTCGGCTCCTACGAGCAGTACTTC
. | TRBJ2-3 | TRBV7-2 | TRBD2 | CASSLSSGTDTQYF | TGTGCCAGCAGCTTATCTAGCGGAACAGATACGCAGTATTTT
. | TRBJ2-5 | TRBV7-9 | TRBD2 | CASSQTSAQETQYF | TGTGCCAGCAGCCAGACTAGCGCCCAAGAGACCCAGTACTTC
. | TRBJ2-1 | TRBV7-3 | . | CASSLGREGAQFF | TGTGCCAGCAGCTTAGGTCGGGAAGGGGCGCAGTTCTTC
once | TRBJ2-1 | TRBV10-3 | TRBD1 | CAIKRQGNEQFF | TGTGCCATTAAAAGACAGGGCAACGAGCAGTTCTTC
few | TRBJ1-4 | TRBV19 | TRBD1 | CASSLDRVEKLFF | TGTGCCAGTAGTCTCGACAGGGTCGAAAAACTGTTTTTT
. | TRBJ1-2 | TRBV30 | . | CAWAIGGGYTF | TGTGCCTGGGCTATTGGTGGCGGCTACACCTTC
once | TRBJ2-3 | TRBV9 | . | CASSPGDLSTDTQYF | TGTGCCAGCAGCCCGGGGGATCTTAGCACAGATACGCAGTATTTT
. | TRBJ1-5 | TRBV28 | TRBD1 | CASSLQLSEGGEQPQHF | TGTGCCAGCAGTTTACAACTCTCGGAAGGGGGCGAACAGCCCCAGCATTTT
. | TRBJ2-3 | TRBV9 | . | CASSGGPSTDTQYF | TGTGCCAGCAGCGGTGGGCCTAGCACAGATACGCAGTATTTT
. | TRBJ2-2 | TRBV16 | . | CASSLAGELFF | TGTGCCAGCAGCCTCGCCGGGGAGCTGTTTTTT
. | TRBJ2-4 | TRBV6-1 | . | CASRADGDIQYF | TGTGCCAGCAGAGCGGACGGGGACATTCAGTACTTC
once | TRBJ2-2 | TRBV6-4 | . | CASSVQANTGELFF | TGTGCCAGCAGTGTTCAAGCGAACACCGGGGAGCTGTTTTTT
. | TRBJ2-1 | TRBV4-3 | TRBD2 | CASSPQPGLADEQFF | TGCGCCAGCAGCCCCCAGCCGGGACTAGCCGATGAGCAGTTCTTC
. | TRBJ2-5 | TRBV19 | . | CASSEVSGQPQIGTQYF | TGTGCCAGTAGTGAGGTTAGCGGACAGCCCCAGATCGGGACCCAGTACTTC
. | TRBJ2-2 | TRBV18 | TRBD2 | CASSPKGLSGSHTGELFF | TGTGCCAGCTCACCTAAGGGACTCAGCGGGAGTCACACCGGGGAGCTGTTTTTT
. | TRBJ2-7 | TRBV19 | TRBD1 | CASTKGDRSLYEQYF | TGTGCCAGTACTAAGGGGGACAGGTCGTTATACGAGCAGTACTTC
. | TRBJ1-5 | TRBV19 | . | CASSWGGGEPQHF | TGTGCCAGTAGCTGGGGGGGCGGGGAGCCCCAGCATTTT
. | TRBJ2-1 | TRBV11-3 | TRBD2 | CASSLGTSGNNEQFF | TGTGCCAGCAGCTTAGGGACTAGCGGGAACAATGAGCAGTTCTTC
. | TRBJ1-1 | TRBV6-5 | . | CASSYTGTVNTEAFF | TGTGCCAGCAGTTACACCGGGACGGTGAACACTGAAGCTTTCTTT
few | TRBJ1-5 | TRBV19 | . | CASSIGWGNQPQHF | TGTGCCAGTAGTATTGGGTGGGGCAATCAGCCCCAGCATTTT
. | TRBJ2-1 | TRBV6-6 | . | CASRSTGEGGEQFF | TGTGCCAGCAGATCGACAGGGGAGGGAGGTGAGCAGTTCTTC
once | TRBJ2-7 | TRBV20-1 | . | CSWVFEYEQYF | TGCAGTTGGGTCTTCGAATACGAGCAGTACTTC
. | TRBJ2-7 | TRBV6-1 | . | CASSLTSGSLNEQYF | TGTGCCAGCAGTCTAACCTCAGGTAGCCTGAACGAGCAGTACTTC
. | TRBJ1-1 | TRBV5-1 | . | CASSLGGLNTEAFF | TGCGCCAGCAGCTTGGGGGGTTTGAACACTGAAGCTTTCTTT
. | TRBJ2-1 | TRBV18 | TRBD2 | CASSLAGETYNEQFF | TGTGCCAGCTCACTTGCGGGAGAGACCTACAATGAGCAGTTCTTC
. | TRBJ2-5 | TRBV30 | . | CAWRVTGRGGINQETQYF | TGTGCCTGGAGGGTAACCGGGCGGGGCGGGATCAACCAAGAGACCCAGTACTTC
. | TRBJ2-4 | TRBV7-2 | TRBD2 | CASSPQAGGPKNIQYF | TGTGCCAGCAGCCCCCAAGCGGGAGGGCCCAAAAACATTCAGTACTTC
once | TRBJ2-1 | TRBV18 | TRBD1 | CASSGNRGGHNEQFF | TGTGCCAGCTCGGGGAACAGGGGCGGACACAATGAGCAGTTCTTC
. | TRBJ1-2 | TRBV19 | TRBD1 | CASRVGQGNDGYTF | TGTGCCAGTAGGGTTGGACAGGGGAACGATGGCTACACCTTC
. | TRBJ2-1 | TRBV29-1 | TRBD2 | CSVAKAGVLNEQFF | TGCAGCGTTGCGAAAGCGGGAGTATTGAATGAGCAGTTCTTC
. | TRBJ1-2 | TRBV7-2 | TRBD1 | CASSAPGQGARVYGYTF | TGTGCCAGCAGCGCCCCGGGACAGGGGGCTAGGGTTTATGGCTACACCTTC